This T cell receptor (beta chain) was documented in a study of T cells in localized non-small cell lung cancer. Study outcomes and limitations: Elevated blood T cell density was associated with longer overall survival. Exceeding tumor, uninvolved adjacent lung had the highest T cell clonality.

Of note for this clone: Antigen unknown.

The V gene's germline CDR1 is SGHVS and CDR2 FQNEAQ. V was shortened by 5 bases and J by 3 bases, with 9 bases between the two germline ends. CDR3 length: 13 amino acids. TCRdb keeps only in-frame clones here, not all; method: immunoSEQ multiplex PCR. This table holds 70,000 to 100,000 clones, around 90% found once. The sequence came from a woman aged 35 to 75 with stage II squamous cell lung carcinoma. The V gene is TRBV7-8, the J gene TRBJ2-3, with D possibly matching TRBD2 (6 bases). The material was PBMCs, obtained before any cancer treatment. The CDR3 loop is CASSAGYTDTQYF. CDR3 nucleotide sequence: TGTGCCAGCAGCGCGGGGTATACAGATACGCAGTATTTT.